Reported below is one T cell receptor beta chain. Its antigen is currently unknown. These data originate in a study of T cell responses to AZD1222 COVID-19 vaccine. Overall study results and limits: Within unmutated variant regions lay the reported targets of nearly half of spike-specific TCRs. Repertoire sampling was restricted to post-peak T cell response timepoints. Clonal diversity was possibly underestimated; the donors were predominantly white British and more often female. The study found vaccine-associated CD4 TCRs spanning spike, dominant at 160-218 and 743-854.

CDR1 and CDR2 from the germline V gene are LGHDT and YNNKEL (reference sequence). The CDR3 has 13 residues. Trimming cost V 5 bases and J 5 bases, with 13 bases left between them. The table came from immunoSEQ multiplex PCR; TCRdb's copy has only in-frame clones and leaves some out. The table shows under 150,000 clones, with around 88% occurring only once. The chain has TRBV3-1 (or the pseudogene TRBV3-2) and TRBJ2-7; possibly TRBD2 for D (5 bases). The sequence was obtained from an adult who received the AZD1222 COVID-19 vaccine. The sample consisted of peripheral blood, taken 28 days after the second AZD1222 dose. In nucleotides, the CDR3 is TGTGCCAGCAGCGCGGGTCCTGGCGACGAGCAGTACTTC. It encodes CASSAGPGDEQYF.